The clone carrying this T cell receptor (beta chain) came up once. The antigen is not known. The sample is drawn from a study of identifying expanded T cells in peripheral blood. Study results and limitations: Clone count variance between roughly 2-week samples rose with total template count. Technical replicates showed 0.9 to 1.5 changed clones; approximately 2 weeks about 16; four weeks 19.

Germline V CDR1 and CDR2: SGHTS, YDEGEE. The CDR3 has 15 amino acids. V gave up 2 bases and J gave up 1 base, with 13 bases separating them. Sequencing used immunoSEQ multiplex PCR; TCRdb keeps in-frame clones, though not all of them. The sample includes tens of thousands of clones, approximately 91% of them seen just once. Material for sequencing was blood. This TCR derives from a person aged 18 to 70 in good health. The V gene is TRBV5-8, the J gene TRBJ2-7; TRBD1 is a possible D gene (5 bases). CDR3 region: CASSLEGDRSYEQYF. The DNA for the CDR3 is TGTGCCAGCAGCTTAGAAGGTGACAGATCCTACGAGCAGTACTTC.